This TCR beta chain was identified during a study of blood T cell repertoires in COVID-19 (dated by TCRdb to 2018 to 2021). Turning to the overall study: Collaborator samples came from the United States, Italy and Spain and covered acute and convalescent phases of COVID-19. The prospective study material was composed of cDNA or gDNA derived from T cells, B-cell-depleted T cells, or PBMCs. Deeply sampled blood TCRbeta repertoires from subjects exposed to, actively infected with, or recovered from COVID-19 were included in the dataset. The repertoires were released in a freely available public database meant as a resource for research on the immune response to SARS-CoV-2. Samples came from the ongoing ImmuneRACE study (first 160 participants) plus 1,254 subjects from 6 global collaborators. Sample metadata almost always included a de-identified subject ID, COVID-19 status, age in years and sex. Where HLA class I and class II types were available, the types were taken from metadata supplied by the sample provider, not from assay-based typing.

Broad study findings and their caveats: Clinical and demographic metadata were provided uncurated, with the amount varying by source and participant.

Whole blood was collected in K2EDTA tubes by collaborating institutions according to the institutions' own protocols. For TCRbeta analysis, collaborator samples were shipped as frozen whole blood, as isolated PBMCs, or as DNA extracted from either sample type. In regard to this clone: What this receptor recognizes is not known. There are no base qualities to consult, and no much larger clone falls within one base.

The junction shows trimming of 4 bases on V and 0 bases on J, plus 7 bases between the germline ends. The germline V gene supplies CDR1 SNHLY and CDR2 FYNNEI. The CDR3 spans 13 residues, from the cysteine through the phenylalanine. Only the CDR3 DNA stays, 39 bases, in frame from base 1. TCRbeta CDR3 regions were amplified from genomic DNA using the immunoSEQ Assay, a bias-controlled multiplex PCR. The study's processing was this. The number of nucleated cells in each sample was estimated by amplification of reference gene primers within the assay. To quantify the absolute abundance of each unique TCRbeta CDR3 rearrangement, sequence reads were collapsed and filtered. For each sample, productive Simpson clonality was calculated as the square root of Simpson's diversity index over productive rearrangements. Sourced from immuneACCESS, this table was stored by TCRdb with only in-frame sequences that have V and J called. A share of the clones is absent; for the studies checked, an unresolved V gene accounts for under half, and the remainder has no known explanation. V and J calls and clone size come straight from that table; D and trimming were deduced from the DNA. In all, the sample holds over 70,000 clones, and 85% to 95% of those were seen once. Of the sample, about 2.5% is held by the ten largest clones.

The clonotype was recovered from a human donor with active COVID-19. The donor label of this sample is uncertain. The sequencing input was peripheral blood. Recombination connected TRBV2 to TRBJ2-7, with the D gene uncertain. In nucleotides, the sequence is TGTGCCAGCAGTGTACGGGTCTCCTACGAGCAGTACTTC. Its amino acids are CASSVRVSYEQYF.